The rows below give T cell receptor beta chains drawn from one sample of a study of shared clonotypes between healthy human individuals. TCRdb's copy holds only in-frame clones and misses some; the assay was immunoSEQ multiplex PCR. The sample lists 1.6 million or so clones; over 95% were seen once. Material: naive CD4+ T cells sorted from blood. Source of these receptors: a man aged 30 to 45 in good health. The conserved cysteine and the conserved F or W are not part of the CDR3 here.

v_gene	j_gene	CDR3aa
TRBV18	TRBJ2-6	ASSPPGVANVLT
TRBV4-3	TRBJ1-4	ASSLMGADNEKLF
TRBV5-1	TRBJ2-1	ASSTSGAHNEQF
TRBV28	TRBJ1-3	ASSLYPSSGNTIY
TRBV7-9	TRBJ2-6	ASIDGRPANVLT
TRBV6-4	TRBJ2-2	ASSPRATGELF
TRBV6-5	TRBJ2-1	ASSYSPGSIGNEQF
TRBV6-4	TRBJ1-1	ARRPHDGTEAF
TRBV28	TRBJ2-1	ASSLLGNNEQF
TRBV27	TRBJ2-6	ASRLMGRVGANVLT
TRBV29-1	TRBJ2-1	SAGGGEQF
TRBV27	TRBJ2-2	ASSPGGLAGVPGELF
TRBV5-4	TRBJ1-2	ASSLRAGGMDGYT
TRBV2	TRBJ2-3	ASSEAGREIGDTQY
TRBV7-6	TRBJ2-7	ASSSTRGPSIYEQY
TRBV29-1	TRBJ1-1	SVERVVNTEAF
TRBV9	TRBJ2-1	ASSIGTGTYNEQF
TRBV6-5	TRBJ2-2	ASSYQGLGFNGELF
TRBV11-3	TRBJ2-7	ASSLGTSGSTEQY
TRBV7-9	TRBJ1-1	ASSLSNSEGAQAF
TRBV7-2	TRBJ1-3	ASSSLESGDTIY
TRBV11-2	TRBJ2-2	ASSSLQPPGELF
TRBV5-1	TRBJ2-5	ASSPRGETQY
TRBV5-1	TRBJ2-5	ASSWNLPRETQY
TRBV5-1	TRBJ2-1	ASSLLAGAYNEQF
TRBV6-5	TRBJ1-1	ASRRKAQGVHEAF
TRBV7-9	TRBJ2-4	ASTSALAGGTAKNIQY
TRBV10-3	TRBJ2-1	AISPRTGPYNEQF
TRBV29-1	TRBJ2-1	SVKGAHPYNEQF
TRBV11-2	TRBJ1-5	ASSRETYQPQH
TRBV5-1	TRBJ2-7	ASSLHWPQNNYEQY
TRBV11-1	TRBJ2-7	ASSRRRLTSGSGEQY
TRBV6-5	TRBJ2-4	ASSPRRLAKNIQY
TRBV21-1	TRBJ2-7	ASSKLAGVSYEQY
TRBV7-3	TRBJ1-1	ASSPGLLNTEAF
TRBV6-6	TRBJ1-5	ASSYGQGAGQPQH
TRBV11-3	TRBJ2-2	ASSLGGRAYTGELF
TRBV5-5	TRBJ2-3	ASSPTSGGDTQY
TRBV5-8	TRBJ2-7	ASSPDRDFLGEQY
TRBV19	TRBJ2-5	ASSIGLGLETQY
TRBV7-2	TRBJ2-7	ASSLGTYYEQY
TRBV7-2	.	ASSSLSLSYEQY
TRBV5-8	TRBJ2-3	PSILRASTDTQY
TRBV11-2	TRBJ2-2	ASSPVAVPTGELF
TRBV7-2	TRBJ2-5	ASSLGLAGGDQETQY
TRBV10-3	TRBJ2-7	AISGLAGTSYEQY
TRBV10-2	TRBJ1-5	ASRALVDDNQPQH
TRBV5-1	TRBJ2-1	ASTGGHNEQF
TRBV2	TRBJ1-1	ASSPDRHTEAF
TRBV19	TRBJ1-1	ASSIVTGGRAEAF
TRBV5-4	TRBJ1-2	ASSWNRANYGYT
TRBV10-3	TRBJ2-7	AISESLQIYEQY
TRBV28	TRBJ2-6	ASSSRGSGANVLT
TRBV28	TRBJ1-1	ASSSGQGLNAEAF
TRBV5-1	TRBJ2-1	ASSLEAGTTYNEQF
TRBV4-1	TRBJ1-4	ASSEADRDVAKLF
TRBV5-1	TRBJ1-3	ASSLGAGRGGNTIY
TRBV29-1	TRBJ1-1	SVEGRTANTEAF